The subject of this entry is one TCR beta chain. Study processing details: The assay estimated nucleated cells by amplifying reference gene primers. TCRdb's table, derived via immunoSEQ multiplex PCR, lists solely in-frame clones and lacks some. V, J and clone size are taken as reported in that table, and D and trimming were inferred from the DNA itself. The sample has roughly 100,000 clones, roughly four fifths seen once; the top ten hold 15%. Germline CDR1 and CDR2: MNHEY and SMNVEV (reference sequence). Unmatched junction bases numbered 7, after V lost 3 bases and J lost 6 bases. The CDR3 consists of 14 residues. The source of the sample is a study of blood T cell repertoires in COVID-19. Across the study: Sites in the United States, Italy and Spain provided acute and convalescent COVID-19 samples. The analysed material was cDNA or gDNA that came from T cells, B-cell-depleted T cells, or PBMCs.

Sequencing input: peripheral blood. This clonotype was sampled from a woman aged 80 or older with acute or convalescent COVID-19. This rearrangement joins TRBV27 to TRBJ1-2, with 7 nucleotides matching TRBD1. This chain's CDR3 is CASSFRTGADGYTF. CDR3 bases: TGTGCCAGCAGTTTTAGGACAGGAGCGGATGGCTACACCTTC.